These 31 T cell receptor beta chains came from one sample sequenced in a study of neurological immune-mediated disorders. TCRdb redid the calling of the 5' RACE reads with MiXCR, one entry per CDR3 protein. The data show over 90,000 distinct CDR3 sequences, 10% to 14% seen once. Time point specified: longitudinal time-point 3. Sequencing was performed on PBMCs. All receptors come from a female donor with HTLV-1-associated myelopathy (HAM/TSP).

The CDR3 reads CASSREGGSYEQYF. In DNA form, the CDR3 reads TGCGCCAGCAGCAGGGAGGGGGGGAGCTACGAGCAGTACTTC. V and J are TRBV5-1 and TRBJ2-7, with D possibly matching TRBD2 (7 bases). Trimming stripped 4 bases from V and 3 bases from J, with 14 bases between. CDR1 and CDR2 (germline): SGHRS, YFSETQ. This CDR3 is built from 14 residues.

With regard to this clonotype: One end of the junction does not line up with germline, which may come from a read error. CDR3 bases: TGTGCCAGCAGTTACTCCACAGTGCTGGATCGTCCGGAACGCCCGCTCTTC. Its translation is CASSYSTVLDRPERPLF. The V gene is TRBV6-2 or TRBV6-3, the J gene TRBJ2-1; D remains unclear. The CDR3 has 17 amino acids. Per germline, CDR1 MNHEY and CDR2 SVGEGT.

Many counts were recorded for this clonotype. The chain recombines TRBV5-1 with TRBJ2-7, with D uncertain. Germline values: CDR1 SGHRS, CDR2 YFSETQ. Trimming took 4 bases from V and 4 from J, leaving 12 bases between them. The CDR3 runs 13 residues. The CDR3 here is CASSQSEGYEQYF. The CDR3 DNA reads TGCGCCAGCAGCCAAAGTGAAGGGTACGAGCAGTACTTC.

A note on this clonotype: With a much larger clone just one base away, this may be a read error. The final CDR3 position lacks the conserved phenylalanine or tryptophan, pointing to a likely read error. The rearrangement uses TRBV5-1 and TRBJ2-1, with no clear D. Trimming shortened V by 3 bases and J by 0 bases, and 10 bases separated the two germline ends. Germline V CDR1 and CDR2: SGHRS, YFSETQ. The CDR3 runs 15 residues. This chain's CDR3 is CASSYQVDSYNEQFV. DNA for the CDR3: TGCGCCAGCAGCTACCAGGTAGACTCCTACAATGAGCAGTTCGTC.

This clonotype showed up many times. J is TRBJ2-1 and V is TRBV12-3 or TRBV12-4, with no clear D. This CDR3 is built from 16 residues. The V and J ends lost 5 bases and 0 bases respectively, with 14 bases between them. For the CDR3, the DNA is TGTGCCAGCAGTCCTTATGGAGAAAGCTCCTACAATGAGCAGTTCTTC. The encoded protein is CASSPYGESSYNEQFF.

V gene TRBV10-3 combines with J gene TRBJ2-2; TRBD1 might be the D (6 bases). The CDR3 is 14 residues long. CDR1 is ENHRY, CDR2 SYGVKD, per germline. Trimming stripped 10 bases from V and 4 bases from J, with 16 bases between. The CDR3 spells CATRGSPSTGELFF. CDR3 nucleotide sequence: TGTGCCACCAGGGGTTCGCCTAGCACCGGGGAGCTGTTTTTT.

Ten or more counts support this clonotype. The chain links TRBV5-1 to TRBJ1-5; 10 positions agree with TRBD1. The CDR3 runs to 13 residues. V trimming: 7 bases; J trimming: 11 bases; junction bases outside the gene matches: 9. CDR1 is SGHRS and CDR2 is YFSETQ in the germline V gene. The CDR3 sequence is CASGTGEGQSQHF. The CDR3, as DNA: TGCGCCAGCGGGACAGGGGAAGGCCAGTCCCAGCATTTT.

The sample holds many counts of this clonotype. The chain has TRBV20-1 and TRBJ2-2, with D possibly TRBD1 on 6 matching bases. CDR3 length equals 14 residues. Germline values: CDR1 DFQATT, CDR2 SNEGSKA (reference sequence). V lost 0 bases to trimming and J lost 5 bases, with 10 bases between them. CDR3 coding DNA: TGCAGTGCTAGAGACAGGGGTCAGACCGGGGAGCTGTTTTTT. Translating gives CSARDRGQTGELFF.

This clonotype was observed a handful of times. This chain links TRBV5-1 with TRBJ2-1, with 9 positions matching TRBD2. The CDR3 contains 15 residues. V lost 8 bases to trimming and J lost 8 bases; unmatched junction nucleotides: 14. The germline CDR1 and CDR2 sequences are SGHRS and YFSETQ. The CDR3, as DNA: TGCGCCAGTGCGTGGCGGGGGGGCAGGTTGGATGAGCAGTTCTTC. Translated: CASAWRGGRLDEQFF. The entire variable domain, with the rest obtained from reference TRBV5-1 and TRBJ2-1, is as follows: KAGVTQTPRYLIKTRGQQVTLSCSPISGHRSVSWYQQTPGQGLQFLFEYFSETQRNKGNFPGRFSGRQFSNSRSEMNVSTLELGDSALYLCASAWRGGRLDEQFFGPGTRLTVL.

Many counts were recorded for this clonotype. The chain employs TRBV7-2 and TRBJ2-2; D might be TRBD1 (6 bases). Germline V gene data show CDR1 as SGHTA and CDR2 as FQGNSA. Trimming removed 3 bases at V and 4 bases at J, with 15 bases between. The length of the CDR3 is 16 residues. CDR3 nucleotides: TGTGCCAGCAGCTTCTCTCTGTACAGGGCCACCGGGGAGCTGTTTTTT. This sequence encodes CASSFSLYRATGELFF.

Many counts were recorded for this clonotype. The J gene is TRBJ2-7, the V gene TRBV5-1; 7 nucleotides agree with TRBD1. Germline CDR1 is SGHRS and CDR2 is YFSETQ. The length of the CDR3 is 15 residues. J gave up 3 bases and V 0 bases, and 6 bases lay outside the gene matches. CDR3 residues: CASSLAGTEDYEQYF. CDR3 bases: TGCGCCAGCAGCTTGGCCGGGACAGAAGACTACGAGCAGTACTTC.

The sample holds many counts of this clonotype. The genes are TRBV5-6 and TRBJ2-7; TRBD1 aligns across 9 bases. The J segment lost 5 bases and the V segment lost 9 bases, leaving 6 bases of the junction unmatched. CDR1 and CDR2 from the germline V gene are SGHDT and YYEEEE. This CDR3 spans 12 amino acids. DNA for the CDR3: TGTGCCACCGGGACAGGGTGGAACGAGCAGTACTTC. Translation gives CATGTGWNEQYF.

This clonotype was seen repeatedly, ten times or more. Written as DNA, the CDR3 is TGCGCCAGCAGCACCGGACGGTACTCTGGGGCCAACGTCCTGACTTTC. Protein product: CASSTGRYSGANVLTF. The V call is TRBV5-1, the J call TRBJ2-6; D unclear. V shed 4 bases and J shed 0 bases, with 11 bases lying between them. Looked up from germline, CDR1 is SGHRS and CDR2 is YFSETQ. This CDR3 is 16 amino acids long.

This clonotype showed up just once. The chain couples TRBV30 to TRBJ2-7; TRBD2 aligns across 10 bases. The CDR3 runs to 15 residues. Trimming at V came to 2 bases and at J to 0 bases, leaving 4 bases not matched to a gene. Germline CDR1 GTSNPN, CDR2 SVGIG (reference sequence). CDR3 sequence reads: CAWSNGLAVSYEQYF. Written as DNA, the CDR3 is TGTGCCTGGAGTAATGGACTAGCGGTCTCCTACGAGCAGTACTTC. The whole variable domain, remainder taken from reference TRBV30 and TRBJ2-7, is SQTIHQWPATLVQPVGSPLSLECTVEGTSNPNLYWYRQAAGRGLQLLFYSVGIGQISSEVPQNLSASRPQDRQFILSSKKLLLSDSGFYLCAWSNGLAVSYEQYFGPGTRLTVT.

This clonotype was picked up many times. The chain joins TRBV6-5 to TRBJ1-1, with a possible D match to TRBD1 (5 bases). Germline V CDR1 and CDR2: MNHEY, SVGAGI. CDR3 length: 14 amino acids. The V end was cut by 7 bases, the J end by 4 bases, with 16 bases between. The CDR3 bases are TGTGCCAGCACCCTACATGGAGGGGCCACTGAAGCTTTCTTT. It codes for CASTLHGGATEAFF.

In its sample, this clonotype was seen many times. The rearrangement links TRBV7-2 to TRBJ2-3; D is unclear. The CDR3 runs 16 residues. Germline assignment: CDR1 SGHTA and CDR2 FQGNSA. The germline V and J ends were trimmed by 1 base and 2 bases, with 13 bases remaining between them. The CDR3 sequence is CASSLGGRTFTDTQYF. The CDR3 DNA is TGTGCCAGCAGCTTAGGGGGTAGGACCTTCACAGATACGCAGTATTTT. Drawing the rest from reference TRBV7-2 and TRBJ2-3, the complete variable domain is GAGVSQSPSNKVTEKGKDVELRCDPISGHTALYWYRQSLGQGLEFLIYFQGNSAPDKSGLPSDRFSAERTGGSVSTLTIQRTQQEDSAVYLCASSLGGRTFTDTQYFGPGTRLTVL.

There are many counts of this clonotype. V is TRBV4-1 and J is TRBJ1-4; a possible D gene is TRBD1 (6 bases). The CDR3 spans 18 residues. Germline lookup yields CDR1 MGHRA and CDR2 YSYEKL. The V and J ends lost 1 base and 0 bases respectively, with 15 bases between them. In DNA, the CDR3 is TGCGCCAGCAGCCAAGGCGGGGGGCCCATGTCAACTAATGAAAAACTGTTTTTT. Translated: CASSQGGGPMSTNEKLFF.

The CDR3 region is CASTGKRQNEQFF. CDR3 DNA sequence: TGCGCCAGCACCGGTAAACGACAAAATGAGCAGTTCTTC. The chain is built from TRBV5-1 and TRBJ2-1; D is undetermined. This CDR3 is 13 amino acids long. CDR1 and CDR2 (germline): SGHRS, YFSETQ. V was cut by 6 bases and J by 7 bases, with 14 bases left in between.

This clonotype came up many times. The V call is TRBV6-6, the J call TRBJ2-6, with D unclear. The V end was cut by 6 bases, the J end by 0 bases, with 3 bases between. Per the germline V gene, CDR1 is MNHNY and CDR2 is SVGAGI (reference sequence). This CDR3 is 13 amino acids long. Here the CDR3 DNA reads TGTGCCAGCAGAAACTCTGGGGCCAACGTCCTGACTTTC. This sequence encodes CASRNSGANVLTF.

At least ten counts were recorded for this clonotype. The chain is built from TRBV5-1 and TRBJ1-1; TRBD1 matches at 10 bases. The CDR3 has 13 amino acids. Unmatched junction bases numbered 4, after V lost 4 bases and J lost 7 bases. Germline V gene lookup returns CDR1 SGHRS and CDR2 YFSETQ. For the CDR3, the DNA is TGCGCCAGCAGCGAGGGACAGGGGAGTGAAGCTTTCTTT. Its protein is CASSEGQGSEAFF.

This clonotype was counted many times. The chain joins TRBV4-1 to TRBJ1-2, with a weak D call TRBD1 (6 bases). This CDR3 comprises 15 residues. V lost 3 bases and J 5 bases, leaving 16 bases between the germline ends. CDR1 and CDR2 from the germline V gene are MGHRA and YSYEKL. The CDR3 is CASSQDGEGGYGYTF. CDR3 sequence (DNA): TGCGCCAGCAGCCAGGACGGAGAGGGGGGGTATGGCTACACCTTC.

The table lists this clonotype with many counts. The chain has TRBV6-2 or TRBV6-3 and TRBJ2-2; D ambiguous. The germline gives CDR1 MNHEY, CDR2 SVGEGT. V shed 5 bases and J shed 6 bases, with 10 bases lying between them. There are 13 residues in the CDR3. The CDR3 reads CASSKNQAGELFF. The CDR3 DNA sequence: TGTGCCAGCAGTAAGAATCAGGCCGGGGAGCTGTTTTTT.

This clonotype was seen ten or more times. The CDR3 bases are TGTGCCAGCACCAAGGGTCTTAATAGCGGGGGGAACACCGGGGAGCTGTTTTTT. Amino acids: CASTKGLNSGGNTGELFF. V and J are TRBV6-5 and TRBJ2-2, with TRBD2 matching over 9 bases. The J segment lost 1 base and the V segment lost 7 bases, leaving 13 bases of the junction unmatched. The CDR3 runs 18 residues. Germline V CDR1 and CDR2: MNHEY, SVGAGI.

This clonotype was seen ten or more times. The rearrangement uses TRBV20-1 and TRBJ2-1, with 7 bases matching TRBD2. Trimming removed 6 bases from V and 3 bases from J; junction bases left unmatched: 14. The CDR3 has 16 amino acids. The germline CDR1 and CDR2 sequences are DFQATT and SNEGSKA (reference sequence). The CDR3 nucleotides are TGCAGTGCGGTCTCGTCTGGGGGGGGGTTCTACAATGAGCAGTTCTTC. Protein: CSAVSSGGGFYNEQFF.

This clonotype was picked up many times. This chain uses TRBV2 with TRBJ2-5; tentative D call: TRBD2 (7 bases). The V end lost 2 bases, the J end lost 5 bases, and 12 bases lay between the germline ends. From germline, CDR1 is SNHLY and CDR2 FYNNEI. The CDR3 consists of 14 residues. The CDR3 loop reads CASSERGASETQYF. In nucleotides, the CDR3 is TGTGCCAGCAGTGAACGGGGGGCGAGCGAGACCCAGTACTTC. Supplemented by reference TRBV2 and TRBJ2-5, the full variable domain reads EPEVTQTPSHQVTQMGQEVILRCVPISNHLYFYWYRQILGQKVEFLVSFYNNEISEKSEIFDDQFSVERPDGSNFTLKIRSTKLEDSAMYFCASSERGASETQYFGPGTRLLVL.

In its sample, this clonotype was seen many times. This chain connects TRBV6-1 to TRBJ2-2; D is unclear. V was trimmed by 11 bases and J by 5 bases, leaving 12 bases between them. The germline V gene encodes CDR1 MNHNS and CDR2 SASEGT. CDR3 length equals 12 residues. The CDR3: CACFGGTGELFF. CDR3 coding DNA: TGTGCCTGTTTCGGTGGAACCGGGGAGCTGTTTTTT.

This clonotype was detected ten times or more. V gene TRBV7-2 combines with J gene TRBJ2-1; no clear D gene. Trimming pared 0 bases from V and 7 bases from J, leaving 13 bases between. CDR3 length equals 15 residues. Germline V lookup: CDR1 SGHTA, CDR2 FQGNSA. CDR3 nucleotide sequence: TGTGCCAGCAGCTTAGCGCGGCTCCCGGCTAATGAGCAGTTCTTC. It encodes CASSLARLPANEQFF.

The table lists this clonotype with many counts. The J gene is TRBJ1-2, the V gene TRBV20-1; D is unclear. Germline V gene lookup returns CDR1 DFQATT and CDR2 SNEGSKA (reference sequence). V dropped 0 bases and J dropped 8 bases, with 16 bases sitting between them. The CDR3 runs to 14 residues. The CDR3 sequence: CSARDRKQSVGYTF. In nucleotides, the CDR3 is TGCAGTGCTAGAGATAGAAAACAGTCAGTCGGCTACACCTTC.

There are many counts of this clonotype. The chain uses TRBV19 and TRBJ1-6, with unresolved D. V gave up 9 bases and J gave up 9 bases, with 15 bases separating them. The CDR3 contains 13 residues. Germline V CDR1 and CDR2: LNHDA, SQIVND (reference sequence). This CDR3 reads CASRNNVGSPLHF. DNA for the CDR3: TGTGCCAGCCGAAACAACGTGGGTTCACCCCTCCACTTT.

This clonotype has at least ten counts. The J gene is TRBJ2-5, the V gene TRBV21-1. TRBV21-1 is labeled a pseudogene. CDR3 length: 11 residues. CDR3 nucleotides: TGTGCCAGCAGCCGAGGAGTGTCCCAGTACTTC. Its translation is CASSRGVSQYF.

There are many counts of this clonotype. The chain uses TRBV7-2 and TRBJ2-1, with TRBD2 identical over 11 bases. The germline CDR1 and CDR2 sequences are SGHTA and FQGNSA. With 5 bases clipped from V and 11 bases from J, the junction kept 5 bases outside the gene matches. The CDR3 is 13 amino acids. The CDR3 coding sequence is TGTGCCAGCAGCCCTTCTAGCGGGGGGCAGCAGTTCTTC. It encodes CASSPSSGGQQFF.